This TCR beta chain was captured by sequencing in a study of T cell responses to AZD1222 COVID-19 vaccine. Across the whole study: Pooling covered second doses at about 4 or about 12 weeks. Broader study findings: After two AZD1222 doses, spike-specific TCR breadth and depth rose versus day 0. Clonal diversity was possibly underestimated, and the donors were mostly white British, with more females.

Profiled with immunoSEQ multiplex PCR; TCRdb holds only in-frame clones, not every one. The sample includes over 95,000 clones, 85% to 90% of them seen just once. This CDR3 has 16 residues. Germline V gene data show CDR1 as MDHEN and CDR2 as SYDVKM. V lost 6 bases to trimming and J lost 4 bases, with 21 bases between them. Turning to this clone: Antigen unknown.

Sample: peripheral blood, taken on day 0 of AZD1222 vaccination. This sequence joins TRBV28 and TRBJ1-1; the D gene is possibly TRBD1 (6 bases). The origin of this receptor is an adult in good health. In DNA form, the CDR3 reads TGTGCCAGCAGCAAGAGGGGCAGGGGAGTAGTCACTGAAGCTTTCTTT. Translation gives CASSKRGRGVVTEAFF. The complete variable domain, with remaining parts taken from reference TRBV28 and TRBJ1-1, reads DVKVTQSSRYLVKRTGEKVFLECVQDMDHENMFWYRQDPGLGLRLIYFSYDVKMKEKGDIPEGYSVSREKKERFSLILESASTNQTSMYLCASSKRGRGVVTEAFFGQGTRLTVV.